The TCR beta chain described here comes from a study of blood T cells in healthy people across ages. The CDR3 runs 14 residues. Germline V gene data show CDR1 as MGHDK and CDR2 as SYGVNS. V lost 2 bases and J lost 3, with 7 bases in between. Primers used in a second PCR of about 6 to 12 cycles were a sample-barcoded 5' primer and a J-beta primer mix. MiXCR, run by TCRdb on the 5' RACE reads, gives a single entry per CDR3 protein. The sample holds roughly 550,000 distinct CDR3 sequences; 20% to 30% are singletons and the top ten take roughly 9%. These data also featured in a second study, about T cells of mothers and their children.

The TCR sequence derives from a boy aged 10-17 years in good health. The rearrangement joins TRBV25-1 to TRBJ1-4; the D gene is possibly TRBD1 (5 bases). Source material: blood. CDR3 protein: CASSEGGANEKLFF. DNA of the CDR3: TGTGCCAGCAGTGAAGGAGGGGCTAATGAAAAACTGTTTTTT.